Included here is one TCR beta chain sequence, with context. No cognate antigen has been identified for it. Qualities for individual bases were not recorded, and no much larger clone is one base off. These data come from a study of spatial heterogeneity in lung cancer (dated by TCRdb to about 2019). Regarding the complete study: Beta-chain transcripts were consistently detected in greater numbers than alpha-chain transcripts, which likely reflects a higher abundance of beta-chain transcripts. In the raw uncorrected reads, each unique combination of TCR and UMI appeared more than ten times on average. In non-small cell lung cancer, the study quantitatively compared TCR alpha and beta repertoires across several tumor regions, matched nontumor lung, and blood. The study linked features of the TCR repertoire to counts of nonsynonymous mutations, which were determined by whole-exome sequencing of tumor tissue. At surgery, both alpha and beta chains were TCR-sequenced in roughly 230 tumor regions, 63 to 65 matched nontumor lung samples and 56 PBMC samples.

Broad study findings and their caveats: Additional single-cell paired TCR alpha and beta sequencing was considered necessary to confirm, at a functional level, the hypothesis that regional TCRs recognize regional mutations. Ubiquitous expanded tumor TCRs showed up in blood more often at tumor resection than at routine follow-up.

Library method: 5' RACE. Data came from a NextSeq 500. In the TCR library protocol, a unique molecular identifier was attached to each TCR cDNA molecule so that PCR and sequencing errors could be corrected. In the original analysis: Decombinator tools were used for TCR identification, UMI-based error correction and CDR3 extraction. TCRs above a frequency of 2 per 1,000, corresponding to the top 1% of the tumor frequency distribution, were defined as expanded. Renyi diversity was calculated using the R vegan package after each repertoire was subsampled 100 times to 5,000 TCRs. CDR3 similarity networks were built from amino acid triplet string-kernel similarity, with CDR3s being connected when pairwise similarity was above 0.82. The raw public reads went through TCRdb reprocessing: fastp at Q25, MiXCR clone calling, in-frame beta chains kept. For every CDR3 protein sequence, its rows merge into one entry that carries the most common genes and DNA. The V and J calls and clone size are TCRdb's, not the authors'. Here the sample has almost 75,000 distinct CDR3 sequences; about 14% occur a single time. The biggest ten clones account for more than 7% of the sample.

The time point label, as the study defines it: sample taken at primary tumor resection. For TCR sequencing, whole RNA was extracted from tumor and nontumor lung tissue, or from cryopreserved PBMC samples, and no cell sorting was done. The donors were approximately 70 patients from the lung TRACERx cohort who had early-stage, untreated non-small cell lung cancer. Only patients for whom sufficient RNA was available from at least two tumor regions were selected for TCR sequencing. Compared with germline, V lacks 6 bases and J lacks 3 bases; bases without a gene match: 8. Reading the germline V gene gives CDR1 KGHSH and CDR2 LQKENI. The CDR3 runs 14 residues from the cysteine to the phenylalanine. The only DNA kept is the CDR3, 42 bases in frame from the first base.

The sequenced sample was PBMCs, obtained at surgery. The source is a male donor with early-stage non-small cell lung cancer. The chain was built from TRBV18 and TRBJ2-7, and TRBD1 matches 7 of the central bases. The nucleotide sequence is TGTGCCAGCTCCCTGAAGACAGGGAACTACGAGCAGTACTTC. This is translated as CASSLKTGNYEQYF.